Listed here is a single T cell receptor (beta chain). Its antigen is still unknown. This specimen belongs to a study of cytomegalovirus exposure and HLA in healthy donors. Study-wide findings and caveats: Highly shared variants forming one cluster were likely a sequencing artifact. Some V segments, TRBV6-2 and TRBV6-3 among them, were indistinguishable and were therefore excluded.

CDR3 length equals 14 residues. Germline V gene sequence: CDR1 MNHNY, CDR2 SVGAGI (reference sequence). Unmatched junction bases numbered 0, after V lost 5 bases and J lost 4 bases. The PCR had 60 Vbeta and 13 Jbeta primers. Using immunoSEQ multiplex PCR, the repertoire was profiled, and TCRdb retains in-frame clones only, with some absent. The profile shows a few hundred thousand clones, roughly four fifths of them singletons. The origin of this receptor is a girl aged 2 to 10 in good health and CMV-seronegative. The V call is TRBV6-6, the J call TRBJ2-1; 12 bases are a match to TRBD2. The specimen was PBMCs. Here the CDR3 DNA reads TGTGCCAGCAGTCTAGCGGGGGGGTACAATGAGCAGTTCTTC. Translating gives CASSLAGGYNEQFF.